Below are 31 T cell receptor beta chains sequenced from a single sample in a study of a mutant IDH1 vaccine in newly diagnosed glioma. No cognate antigen is known for these TCRs. Time point specified: week 47, end of study. Each dose of the vaccine consisted of 300 ug of mutant IDH1 20-mer peptide, with topical imiquimod. The protocol was immunoSEQ multiplex PCR, while the TCRdb copy is restricted to in-frame clones and leaves out a portion. The sample has about 40,000 clones; around 82% are singletons. The material sequenced was PBMCs, taken from a glioma patient whose treatment included an IDH1 peptide vaccine. The origin of the receptors is a man between 18 and 29 years old with glioma. Some clones in this sample may be carry-over from other donors' samples.

The chain has TRBV27 and TRBJ1-5; 7 bases map to TRBD1. The junction had 15 bases not matched to a gene; V was cut back by 6 bases and J by 16 bases. Germline CDR1 reads MNHEY; CDR2 reads SMNVEV (reference sequence). This CDR3 has 13 amino acids. The CDR3: CASRSSDRPSPHF. The CDR3 DNA is TGTGCCAGCAGATCATCGGACAGGCCCTCTCCTCATTTT.

This chain connects TRBV10-2 to TRBJ2-1; TRBD2 is a possible D gene (6 bases). The CDR3 contains 14 residues. Germline values: CDR1 WSHSY, CDR2 SAAADI. V was clipped by 8 bases and J by 2 bases, with 13 bases between them. CDR3 sequence: CASGPGLTYNEQFF. The CDR3 DNA reads TGCGCCAGCGGCCCGGGACTCACCTACAATGAGCAGTTCTTC.

This chain uses TRBV10-3 with TRBJ2-1; 9 positions agree with TRBD2. With V trimmed by 3 bases and J by 7 bases, 10 bases remained unmatched. The CDR3 extends over 16 amino acids. Germline V gives CDR1 ENHRY, CDR2 SYGVKD. This CDR3 is CAISEFSGRSGNEQFF. The CDR3 coding sequence is TGTGCCATCAGTGAATTCAGCGGGAGGTCGGGGAATGAGCAGTTCTTC.

The rearrangement links TRBV19 to TRBJ2-7; 9 bases map to TRBD1. Trimming removed 6 bases from V and 4 bases from J; junction bases left unmatched: 7. This CDR3 contains 14 residues. CDR1 and CDR2 from the germline V gene are LNHDA and SQIVND (reference sequence). CDR3 DNA sequence: TGTGCCAGTAGAGCGGGACAGGGATCGTACGAGCAGTACTTC. Translation: CASRAGQGSYEQYF.

The CDR3 sequence: CASRTDSAYQPQHF. The CDR3 DNA reads TGTGCCAGCAGAACCGACAGCGCTTATCAGCCCCAGCATTTT. This sequence joins TRBV2 and TRBJ1-5; possibly TRBD1 for D (5 bases). Trimming stripped 6 bases from V and 5 bases from J, with 14 bases between. The CDR3 is 14 residues long. The germline CDR1 and CDR2 sequences are SNHLY and FYNNEI.

V usage is TRBV6-5 and J usage is TRBJ2-5, with a possible D match to TRBD2 (6 bases). Germline CDR1 and CDR2: MNHEY and SVGAGI. The length of the CDR3 is 15 residues. V lost 0 bases to trimming and J lost 5 bases, with 13 bases between them. In nucleotides, the CDR3 is TGTGCCAGCAGTTACTCGTGGGGGGAAAGGGAGACCCAGTACTTC. The encoded protein is CASSYSWGERETQYF.

This clone was found once. V and J are TRBV6-5 and TRBJ1-1; D is uncertain. The V and J ends lost 0 bases and 2 bases respectively, with 10 bases between them. Per germline, CDR1 MNHEY and CDR2 SVGAGI. The CDR3 consists of 15 residues. As DNA, the CDR3 is TGTGCCAGCAGTTACTCAACCCTTACTAACACTGAAGCTTTCTTT. This translates into CASSYSTLTNTEAFF.

This clone was counted between two and nine times. The chain couples TRBV30 to TRBJ2-6; unclear D gene. CDR3 length: 14 amino acids. In germline, CDR1 is GTSNPN, CDR2 SVGIG (reference sequence). The V gene lost 4 bases and the J gene lost 4 bases, with 11 bases spanning the gap. CDR3 in amino acids: CAWKLESGANVLTF. In nucleotides, the CDR3 is TGTGCCTGGAAATTGGAATCCGGGGCCAACGTCCTGACTTTC.

This clone was seen a handful of times. The chain is built from TRBV11-2 and TRBJ2-6; D gene uncertain. The ends were cut back, 0 bases at V and 0 bases at J, with 6 bases in the middle. The CDR3 totals 16 residues. The germline V gene encodes CDR1 SGHAT and CDR2 FQNNGV. As DNA, the CDR3 is TGTGCCAGCAGCTTAGAGGCGGACTCTGGGGCCAACGTCCTGACTTTC. It yields the protein CASSLEADSGANVLTF.

The V and J genes are TRBV27 and TRBJ2-1; 8 bases map to TRBD2. The V gene end was trimmed by 5 bases and the J gene end by 7 bases; junction bases not matched to a gene: 7. CDR1 MNHEY and CDR2 SMNVEV come from the germline V gene (reference sequence). The CDR3 loop spans 14 amino acids. The CDR3 DNA reads as TGTGCCAGCAGTCCAAACGGGGGGGGTAATGAGCAGTTCTTC. Translation gives CASSPNGGGNEQFF.

The chain carries TRBV7-2 and TRBJ1-5, with unresolved D. The CDR3 has 15 amino acids. Germline values: CDR1 SGHTA, CDR2 FQGNSA. V lost 1 base and J 0 bases, leaving 7 bases between the germline ends. The CDR3 sequence is CASSLGSASNQPQHF. CDR3 nucleotides: TGTGCCAGCAGCTTAGGGTCAGCTAGCAATCAGCCCCAGCATTTT.

This chain joins TRBV5-6 and TRBJ2-7; D unresolved. CDR1 SGHDT and CDR2 YYEEEE come from the germline V gene. Trimming stripped 2 bases from V and 0 bases from J, with 6 bases between. The CDR3 runs to 13 residues. The CDR3 protein is CASSFRSSYEQYF. CDR3 DNA sequence: TGTGCCAGCAGCTTCCGCAGCTCCTACGAGCAGTACTTC.

This chain joins TRBV19 and TRBJ1-2; D not resolved. CDR3 length: 10 amino acids. CDR1 is LNHDA and CDR2 is SQIVND in the germline V gene (reference sequence). V lost 6 bases, J lost 5 bases, and 4 bases lay in between. CDR3 sequence (DNA): TGTGCCAGTAGATCTTATGGCTACACCTTC. The encoded protein is CASRSYGYTF.

The rearrangement links TRBV6-1 to TRBJ1-4; D remains ambiguous. Looked up from germline, CDR1 is MNHNS and CDR2 is SASEGT. The V gene lost 4 bases and the J gene lost 4 bases, with 10 bases spanning the gap. The CDR3 is made up of 14 amino acids. The CDR3 region has the DNA TGTGCCAGCAGTGCTATGGTCGGTAATGAAAAACTGTTTTTT. Translation gives CASSAMVGNEKLFF.

The chain carries TRBV5-4 and TRBJ2-5; 12 nucleotides agree with TRBD2. CDR3 length: 17 amino acids. Germline V lookup: CDR1 SGHNT, CDR2 YYREEE (reference sequence). V dropped 0 bases and J dropped 5; count of bases not matched to a gene: 8. The CDR3 loop reads CASSLGTGTSGRETQYF. The CDR3, as DNA: TGTGCCAGCAGCTTGGGCACCGGGACTAGCGGGCGGGAGACCCAGTACTTC. Filled out from reference TRBV5-4 and TRBJ2-5, the complete variable domain reads ETGVTQSPTHLIKTRGQQVTLRCSSQSGHNTVSWYQQALGQGPQFIFQYYREEENGRGNFPPRFSGLQFPNYSSELNVNALELDDSALYLCASSLGTGTSGRETQYFGPGTRLLVL.

This clone was seen just once. The V call is TRBV18, the J call TRBJ1-2; TRBD1 might be the D (6 bases). The V end was cut by 3 bases, the J end by 5 bases, with 10 bases between. This CDR3 has 13 residues. CDR1 and CDR2 (germline): KGHSH, LQKENI. The CDR3 protein is CASSPTGPYGYTF. CDR3 in DNA: TGTGCCAGCTCACCCACAGGGCCTTATGGCTACACCTTC. Combining the CDR3 with reference TRBV18 and TRBJ1-2 gives the whole variable domain NAGVMQNPRHLVRRRGQEARLRCSPMKGHSHVYWYRQLPEEGLKFMVYLQKENIIDESGMPKERFSAEFPKEGPSILRIQQVVRGDSAAYFCASSPTGPYGYTFGSGTRLTVV.

The gene calls are TRBV19 and TRBJ2-1; 10 positions agree with TRBD1. This CDR3 is 16 amino acids long. Germline loops: CDR1 LNHDA, CDR2 SQIVND (reference sequence). V shed 5 bases and J 4 bases; nucleotides not matched to a gene: 8. This CDR3 reads CASSLARDRGYNEQFF. As DNA, the CDR3 is TGTGCCAGTAGTCTTGCCCGGGACAGGGGATACAATGAGCAGTTCTTC.

Within the sample, this clone is medium-sized. The chain couples TRBV21-1 to TRBJ1-1; no DNA check was done on the table's D call, TRBD1. TRBV21-1 is a pseudogene. CDR3 size: 16 residues. The CDR3 loop reads CASSKPRGQGDTEAFF. Here the CDR3 DNA reads TGTGCCAGCAGCAAACCCCGTGGGCAGGGGGACACTGAAGCTTTCTTT.

This sequence joins TRBV30 and TRBJ2-1; the match to TRBD2 covers 12 bases. This CDR3 region has 17 residues. Germline V lookup: CDR1 GTSNPN, CDR2 SVGIG (reference sequence). V shed 0 bases and J 5 bases; nucleotides not matched to a gene: 8. The CDR3 DNA sequence: TGTGCCTGGAGTGTACGATGGACTAGCGGGGATCACAATGAGCAGTTCTTC. This codes for CAWSVRWTSGDHNEQFF.

This sequence joins TRBV19 and TRBJ2-2, with D possibly matching TRBD1 (6 bases). V lost 3 bases to trimming and J lost 5 bases, with 10 bases between them. The germline V gene encodes CDR1 LNHDA and CDR2 SQIVND (reference sequence). The CDR3 is made up of 14 amino acids. In DNA, the CDR3 is TGTGCCAGTAGTATTCCTAGGGGGACCGGGGAGCTGTTTTTT. It is translated as CASSIPRGTGELFF.

The V call is TRBV5-1, the J call TRBJ1-1; D is possibly TRBD1 (6 bases). V lost 0 bases to trimming and J lost 7 bases, with 13 bases between them. CDR1 and CDR2 from the germline V gene are SGHRS and YFSETQ. The CDR3 consists of 14 residues. CDR3 amino acids: CASSLVDGTFEAFF. Here the CDR3 DNA reads TGCGCCAGCAGCTTGGTGGATGGGACATTTGAAGCTTTCTTT.

This chain joins TRBV30 and TRBJ1-1; D possibly corresponds to TRBD1 (6 bases). Germline loops: CDR1 GTSNPN, CDR2 SVGIG (reference sequence). This CDR3 contains 14 residues. Trimming pared 0 bases from V and 4 bases from J, leaving 12 bases between. The CDR3 reads CAWSVEGVSTEAFF. CDR3 DNA: TGTGCCTGGAGTGTCGAGGGGGTCAGCACTGAAGCTTTCTTT.

The chain recombines TRBV4-3 with TRBJ2-5; TRBD1 agrees at 7 bases. This CDR3 is built from 14 residues. Looked up from germline, CDR1 is LGHNA and CDR2 is YSLEER. The trim removed 1 base at V and 3 bases at J, leaving 2 bases unmatched. The chain's CDR3 is CASSQGQGEETQYF. CDR3 nucleotides: TGCGCCAGCAGCCAAGGGCAGGGGGAAGAGACCCAGTACTTC.

The chain combines TRBV15 with TRBJ1-4; 9 bases line up with TRBD1. CDR1 LNHNV and CDR2 YYDKDF come from the germline V gene (reference sequence). This CDR3 comprises 15 residues. Trimming took 3 bases from V and 5 from J; bases not matched to a gene: 4. The chain's CDR3 is CATSRADRGNEKLFF. Here the CDR3 DNA reads TGTGCCACCAGCAGGGCGGACAGGGGCAATGAAAAACTGTTTTTT.

The chain has TRBV9 and TRBJ2-7; 8 bases are shared with TRBD2. V was clipped by 4 bases and J by 5 bases; unmatched bases: 8. Germline V CDR1 and CDR2: SGDLS, YYNGEE. CDR3 size: 14 residues. CDR3 amino acids: CASSPGTSYNEQYF. In DNA form, the CDR3 reads TGTGCCAGCAGCCCCGGGACTAGTTACAACGAGCAGTACTTC.

This chain joins TRBV7-6 and TRBJ2-5; D may correspond to TRBD1 or TRBD2 (5 bases each). The CDR3 runs to 14 residues. Trimming left V 6 bases short and J 4 bases short, with 15 bases between. CDR1 SGHVS and CDR2 FNYEAQ come from the germline V gene. Written as DNA, the CDR3 is TGTGCCAGCAGTACTACGCGAGGGGTAGAGACCCAGTACTTC. As protein: CASSTTRGVETQYF.

V gene TRBV29-1 combines with J gene TRBJ1-2; 7 nucleotides agree with TRBD1. CDR1 and CDR2 from the germline V gene are SQVTM and ANQGSEA. The V gene end was trimmed by 5 bases and the J gene end by 4 bases; junction bases not matched to a gene: 13. This CDR3 has 15 amino acids. CDR3: CSVLAPVRGGYGYTF. The CDR3 DNA reads TGCAGCGTTTTAGCCCCGGTCAGGGGGGGCTATGGCTACACCTTC.

This sequence joins TRBV4-1 and TRBJ2-2, with D perhaps TRBD1 or TRBD2 (6 bases each). Germline-derived CDR1 and CDR2 are MGHRA and YSYEKL. The length of the CDR3 is 16 residues. The V end was cut by 3 bases, the J end by 6 bases, with 17 bases between. Here the CDR3 DNA reads TGCGCCAGCAGCCATGGGGTAGCGAGGGGGGCCGGGGAGCTGTTTTTT. It codes for CASSHGVARGAGELFF.

The chain has TRBV29-1 and TRBJ1-4; TRBD1 aligns across 7 bases. Germline trimming cut 7 bases from V and 7 bases from J; bases unmatched to any gene: 6. The CDR3 is 12 residues long. From germline, CDR1 is SQVTM and CDR2 ANQGSEA. Here the CDR3 DNA reads TGCAGCGGGGGACAGAACAGTGAAAAACTGTTTTTT. This codes for CSGGQNSEKLFF.

This clone was counted only a few times. The V and J genes are TRBV14 and TRBJ2-7; the D is unclear. This CDR3 region has 14 residues. Trimming removed 4 bases from V and 5 bases from J, with 15 bases in between. The germline CDR1 and CDR2 sequences are SGHDN and FVKESK. In DNA form, the CDR3 reads TGTGCCAGCAGCCCTGTAGGAACGCACCACGAGCAGTACTTC. This codes for CASSPVGTHHEQYF.

The chain couples TRBV7-8 to TRBJ2-5, with 7 bases fitting TRBD1. Germline values: CDR1 SGHVS, CDR2 FQNEAQ. V gave up 6 bases and J gave up 2 bases; unmatched junction bases: 6. The CDR3 has 14 residues. Here the CDR3 DNA reads TGTGCCAGCAGGGTTCCGGGACAGCAAGAGACCCAGTACTTC. Translated, it gives CASRVPGQQETQYF.